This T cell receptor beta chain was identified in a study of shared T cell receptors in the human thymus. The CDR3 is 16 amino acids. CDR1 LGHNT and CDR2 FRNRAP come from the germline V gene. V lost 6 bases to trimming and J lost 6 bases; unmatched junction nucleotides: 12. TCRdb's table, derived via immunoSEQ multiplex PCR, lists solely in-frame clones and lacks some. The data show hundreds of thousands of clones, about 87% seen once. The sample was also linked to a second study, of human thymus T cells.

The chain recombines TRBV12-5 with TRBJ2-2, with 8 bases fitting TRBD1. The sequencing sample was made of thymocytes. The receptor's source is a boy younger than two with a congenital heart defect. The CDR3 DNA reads TGTGCTAGTGGAACCCGACAGGGGAAAAGGGCCGGGGAGCTGTTTTTT. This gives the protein CASGTRQGKRAGELFF.